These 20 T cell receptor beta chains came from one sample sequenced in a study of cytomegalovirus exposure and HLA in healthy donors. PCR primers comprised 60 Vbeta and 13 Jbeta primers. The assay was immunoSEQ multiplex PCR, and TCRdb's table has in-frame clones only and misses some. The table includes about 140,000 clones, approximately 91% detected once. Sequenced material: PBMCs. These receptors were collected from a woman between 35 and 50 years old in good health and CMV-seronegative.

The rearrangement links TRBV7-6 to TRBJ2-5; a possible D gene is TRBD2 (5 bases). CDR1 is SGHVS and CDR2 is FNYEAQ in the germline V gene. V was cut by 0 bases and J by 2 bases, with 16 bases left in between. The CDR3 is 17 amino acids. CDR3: CASSLARAGYDQETQYF. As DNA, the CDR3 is TGTGCCAGCAGCTTAGCGCGGGCAGGTTATGATCAAGAGACCCAGTACTTC.

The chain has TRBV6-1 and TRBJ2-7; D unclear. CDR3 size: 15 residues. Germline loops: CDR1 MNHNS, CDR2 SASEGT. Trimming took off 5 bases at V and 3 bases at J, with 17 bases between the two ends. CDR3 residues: CASSSLRVDDYEQYF. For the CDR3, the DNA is TGTGCCAGCAGTTCTCTCCGGGTAGATGACTACGAGCAGTACTTC.

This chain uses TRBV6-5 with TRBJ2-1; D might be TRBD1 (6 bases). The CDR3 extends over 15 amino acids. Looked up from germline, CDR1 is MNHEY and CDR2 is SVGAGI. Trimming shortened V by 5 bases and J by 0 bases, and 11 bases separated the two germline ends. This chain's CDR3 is CASSRTASSYNEQFF. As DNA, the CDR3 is TGTGCCAGCAGTCGGACAGCTAGCTCCTACAATGAGCAGTTCTTC.

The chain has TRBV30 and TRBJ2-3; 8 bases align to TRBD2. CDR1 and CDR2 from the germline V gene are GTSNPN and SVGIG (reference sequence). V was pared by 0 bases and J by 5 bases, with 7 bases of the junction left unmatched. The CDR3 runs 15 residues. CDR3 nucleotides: TGTGCCTGGAGTGTAGCCGGGGGGGAGAGAGATACGCAGTATTTT. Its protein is CAWSVAGGERDTQYF.

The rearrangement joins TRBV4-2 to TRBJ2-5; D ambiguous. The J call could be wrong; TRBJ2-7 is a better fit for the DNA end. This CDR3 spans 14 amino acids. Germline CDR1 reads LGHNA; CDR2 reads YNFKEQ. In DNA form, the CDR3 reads TGTGCCAGCAGTCTTAACATGGGCTCCTACGAGCAGTACTTC. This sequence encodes CASSLNMGSYEQYF.

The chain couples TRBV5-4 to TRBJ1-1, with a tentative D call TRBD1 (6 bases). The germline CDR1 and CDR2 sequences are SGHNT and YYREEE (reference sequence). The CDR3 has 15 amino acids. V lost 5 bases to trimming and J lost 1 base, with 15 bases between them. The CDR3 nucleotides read TGTGCCAGCAGTAGGGGGGGAGGGAAGAACACTGAAGCTTTCTTT. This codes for CASSRGGGKNTEAFF.

As DNA, the CDR3 is TGTGCCAGCAGCTACAGGGGGGGATACGAGCAGTACTTC. It encodes CASSYRGGYEQYF. The rearrangement joins TRBV7-9 to TRBJ2-7, with D tentatively TRBD1 (8 bases). CDR3 length: 13 amino acids. Germline loops: CDR1 SEHNR, CDR2 FQNEAQ (reference sequence). V shed 4 bases and J shed 4 bases, with 11 bases lying between them.

The CDR3 DNA sequence: TGTGCCAGCAGCTTTGTAGCGGGAGCGACGTACGAGCAGTACTTC. Encoded protein: CASSFVAGATYEQYF. The chain recombines TRBV7-8 with TRBJ2-7; 9 nucleotides line up with TRBD2. The CDR3 length is 15 residues. Losses at the gene ends were 3 bases for V and 4 bases for J; bases not matched to a gene: 7. CDR1 is SGHVS, CDR2 FQNEAQ, per germline.

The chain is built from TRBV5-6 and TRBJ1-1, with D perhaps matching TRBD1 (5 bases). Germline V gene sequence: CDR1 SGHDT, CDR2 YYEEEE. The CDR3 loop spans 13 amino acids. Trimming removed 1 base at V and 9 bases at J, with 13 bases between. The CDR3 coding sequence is TGTGCCAGCAGCTTGCATAAAGGGACTCAAGCTTTCTTT. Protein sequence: CASSLHKGTQAFF.

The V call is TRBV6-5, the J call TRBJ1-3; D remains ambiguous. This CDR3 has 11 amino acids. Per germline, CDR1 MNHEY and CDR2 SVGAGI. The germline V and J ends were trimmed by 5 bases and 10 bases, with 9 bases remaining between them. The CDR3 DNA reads TGTGCCAGCAGTGTACAGCGGACCATATATTTT. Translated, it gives CASSVQRTIYF.

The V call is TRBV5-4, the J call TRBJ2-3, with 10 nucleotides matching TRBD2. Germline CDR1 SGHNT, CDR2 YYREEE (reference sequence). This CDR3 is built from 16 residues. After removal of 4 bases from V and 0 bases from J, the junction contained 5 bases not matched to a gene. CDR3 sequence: CASSRKREGSTDTQYF. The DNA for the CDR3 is TGTGCCAGCAGCCGAAAGCGGGAGGGTAGCACAGATACGCAGTATTTT.

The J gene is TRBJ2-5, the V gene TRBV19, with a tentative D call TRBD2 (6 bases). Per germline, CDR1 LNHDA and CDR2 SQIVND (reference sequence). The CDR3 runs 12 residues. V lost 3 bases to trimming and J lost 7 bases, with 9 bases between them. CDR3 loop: CASSMGGGTQYF. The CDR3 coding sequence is TGTGCCAGTAGTATGGGGGGTGGGACCCAGTACTTC.

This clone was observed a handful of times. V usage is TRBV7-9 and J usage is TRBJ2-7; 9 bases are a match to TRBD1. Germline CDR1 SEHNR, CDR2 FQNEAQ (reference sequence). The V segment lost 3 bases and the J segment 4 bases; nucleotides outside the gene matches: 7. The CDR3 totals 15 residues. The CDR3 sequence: CASSLGQGLTYEQYF. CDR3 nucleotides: TGTGCCAGCAGCTTGGGACAGGGACTTACTTACGAGCAGTACTTC.

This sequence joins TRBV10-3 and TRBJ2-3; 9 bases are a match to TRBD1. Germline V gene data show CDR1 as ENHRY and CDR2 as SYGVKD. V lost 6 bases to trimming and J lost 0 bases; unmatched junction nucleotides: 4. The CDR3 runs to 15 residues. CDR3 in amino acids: CAISAGTGSTDTQYF. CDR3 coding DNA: TGTGCCATCAGCGCCGGGACAGGGAGCACAGATACGCAGTATTTT.

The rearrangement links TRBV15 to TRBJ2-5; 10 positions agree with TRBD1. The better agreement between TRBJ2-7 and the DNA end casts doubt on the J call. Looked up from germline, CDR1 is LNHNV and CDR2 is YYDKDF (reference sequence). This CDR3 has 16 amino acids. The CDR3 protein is CATSGIPGQGFDEQYF. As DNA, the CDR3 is TGTGCCACCAGCGGAATACCGGGACAGGGGTTTGACGAGCAGTACTTC.

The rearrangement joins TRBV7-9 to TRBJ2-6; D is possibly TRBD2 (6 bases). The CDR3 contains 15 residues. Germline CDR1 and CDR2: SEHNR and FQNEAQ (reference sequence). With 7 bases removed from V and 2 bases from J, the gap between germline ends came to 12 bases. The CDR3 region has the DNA TGTGCCAGCACCAAAGCGGGTCCTGGGGCCAACGTCCTGACTTTC. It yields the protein CASTKAGPGANVLTF.

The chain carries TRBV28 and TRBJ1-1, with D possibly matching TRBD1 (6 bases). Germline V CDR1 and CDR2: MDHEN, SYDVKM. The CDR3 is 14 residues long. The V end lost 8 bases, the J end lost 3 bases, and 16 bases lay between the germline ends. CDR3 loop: CASGRITGYTEAFF. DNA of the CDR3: TGTGCCAGCGGACGAATAACAGGGTACACTGAAGCTTTCTTT.

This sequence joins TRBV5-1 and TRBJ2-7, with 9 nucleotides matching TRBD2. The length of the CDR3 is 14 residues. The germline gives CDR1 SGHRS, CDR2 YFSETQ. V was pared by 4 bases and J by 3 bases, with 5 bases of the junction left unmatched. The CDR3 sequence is CASSVASGIYEQYF. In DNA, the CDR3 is TGCGCCAGCAGCGTCGCTAGCGGGATCTACGAGCAGTACTTC.

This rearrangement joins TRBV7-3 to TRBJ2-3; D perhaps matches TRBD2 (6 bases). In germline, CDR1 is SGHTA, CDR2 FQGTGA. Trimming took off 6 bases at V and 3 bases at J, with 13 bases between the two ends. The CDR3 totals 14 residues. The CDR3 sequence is CASSSGEGTDTQYF. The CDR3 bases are TGTGCCAGCAGTTCGGGAGAAGGTACAGATACGCAGTATTTT.

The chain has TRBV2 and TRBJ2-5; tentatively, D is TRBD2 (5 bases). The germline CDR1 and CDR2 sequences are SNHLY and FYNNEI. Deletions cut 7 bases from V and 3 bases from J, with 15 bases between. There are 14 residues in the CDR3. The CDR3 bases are TGTGCCAGCACCCTATTGGGGAGTAAAGAGACCCAGTACTTC. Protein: CASTLLGSKETQYF.